These 9 T cell receptor beta chains originate from one sample sequenced in a study of blood T cell repertoires in COVID-19. The data were produced by immunoSEQ multiplex PCR, yet TCRdb's version contains in-frame clones alone and is incomplete. This repertoire shows about 100,000 clones, 85% found once; its top ten account for more than 3%. Sequencing was done on a sample of peripheral blood. These receptor sequences come from a man aged 55 to 70 with acute or convalescent COVID-19.

The chain uses TRBV5-5 and TRBJ1-3; 7 nucleotides match TRBD1. The CDR3 extends over 15 amino acids. In germline, CDR1 is SGHKS, CDR2 YYEKEE (reference sequence). With 5 bases clipped from V and 0 bases from J, the junction kept 5 bases outside the gene matches. The CDR3 loop is CASSLQGNSGNTIYF. The CDR3 DNA reads as TGTGCCAGCAGTTTACAGGGGAACTCTGGAAACACCATATATTTT.

V and J are TRBV5-3 and TRBJ1-2; no clear D gene. TRBV5-3 counts as an open reading frame of uncertain function. The germline V and J ends were trimmed by 0 bases and 8 bases, with 23 bases remaining between them. CDR3 length: 17 residues. The CDR3 reads CARSLASVSRQEEGYTF. For the CDR3, the DNA is TGTGCCAGAAGCTTGGCCTCGGTATCCAGGCAGGAAGAGGGCTACACCTTC.

This clone turned up a few times. The chain links TRBV12-3 or TRBV12-4 to TRBJ2-7; D not resolved. CDR3 size: 12 residues. V shed 3 bases and J shed 3 bases, with 6 bases lying between them. CDR3 in amino acids: CASSFSRYEQYF. CDR3 nucleotides: TGTGCCAGCAGTTTTAGTCGCTACGAGCAGTACTTC.

The rearrangement links TRBV7-3 to TRBJ1-6; 7 bases align to TRBD1. Trimming cost V 2 bases and J 8 bases; bases outside gene matches: 6. Germline CDR1 SGHTA, CDR2 FQGTGA. This CDR3 has 15 residues. In nucleotides, the CDR3 is TGTGCCAGCAGCTTATCAGGGGGAACGGATTCACCCCTCCACTTT. Amino acids: CASSLSGGTDSPLHF.

The chain is built from TRBV12-3 or TRBV12-4 and TRBJ2-7, with no clear D. The germline V and J ends were trimmed by 1 base and 4 bases, with 8 bases remaining between them. The CDR3 totals 13 residues. The CDR3 bases are TGTGCCAGCAGTTTAGATGACTCGTACGAGCAGTACTTC. Its protein product is CASSLDDSYEQYF.

The V call is TRBV5-1, the J call TRBJ2-3, with 9 bases fitting TRBD2. The ends lost 4 bases at V and 4 bases at J; junction bases unmatched: 4. Per the germline V gene, CDR1 is SGHRS and CDR2 is YFSETQ. CDR3 length: 14 residues. The CDR3 DNA reads TGCGCCAGCAGCCAAGAGCGGGAGGCAGATACGCAGTATTTT. It yields the protein CASSQEREADTQYF.

The chain combines TRBV3-1 (or the pseudogene TRBV3-2) with TRBJ1-1; D possibly corresponds to TRBD1 (6 bases). CDR1 is LGHDT and CDR2 is YNNKEL in the germline V gene (reference sequence). This CDR3 is built from 13 residues. The V end lost 3 bases, the J end lost 10 bases, and 15 bases lay between the germline ends. The CDR3 loop is CASSQDRVPRAFF. CDR3 nucleotides: TGTGCCAGCAGCCAGGACAGAGTCCCGAGAGCTTTCTTT.

This clone was detected only a few times. The chain employs TRBV6-4 and TRBJ1-1; perhaps TRBD1 as D (5 bases). Germline CDR1 and CDR2: MRHNA and SNTAGT. V was shortened by 7 bases and J by 6 bases, with 15 bases between the two germline ends. CDR3 length equals 13 residues. The CDR3 reads CASKTDIWSEAFF. CDR3 bases: TGTGCCAGCAAAACGGACATCTGGTCTGAAGCTTTCTTT.

This rearrangement joins TRBV3-1 (or the pseudogene TRBV3-2) to TRBJ2-3; 7 bases align to TRBD2. From germline, CDR1 is LGHDT and CDR2 YNNKEL (reference sequence). Losses at the gene ends were 3 bases for V and 6 bases for J; bases not matched to a gene: 6. This CDR3 contains 14 residues. The CDR3 DNA is TGTGCCAGCAGCCACTACGGGGGGATGGATACGCAGTATTTT. It translates to CASSHYGGMDTQYF.